A single sample is the source of the 18 T cell receptor beta chains below, sequenced in a study of cytomegalovirus exposure and HLA in healthy donors. Both 60 Vbeta primers and 13 Jbeta primers went into the PCR. TCRdb keeps only in-frame clones here, not all; method: immunoSEQ multiplex PCR. This sample has about 50,000 clones, with roughly 80% found just once. What was sequenced was PBMCs. All receptors come from a man aged 25 to 40 in good health and CMV-seropositive.

V and J are TRBV7-9 and TRBJ1-1; 8 bases map to TRBD1. Per germline, CDR1 SEHNR and CDR2 FQNEAQ (reference sequence). With V trimmed by 8 bases and J by 8 bases, 19 bases remained unmatched. The CDR3 is made up of 16 amino acids. For the CDR3, the DNA is TGTGCCAGCTTCAGGCCGGGACAGGCAACACCAAGCGAAGCTTTCTTT. Amino acid sequence: CASFRPGQATPSEAFF.

The chain couples TRBV11-1 to TRBJ1-2; D is unclear. The CDR3 is made up of 15 amino acids. Between the trimmed V and J ends, which lost 5 bases and 7 bases, there was a span of 20 bases. The germline CDR1 and CDR2 sequences are SGHAT and FQDESV (reference sequence). The CDR3 sequence: CASSLTPRAEGGYTF. CDR3 nucleotide sequence: TGTGCCAGCAGCCTTACCCCAAGGGCGGAGGGTGGCTACACCTTC.

This rearrangement joins TRBV6-5 to TRBJ1-5, with D perhaps matching TRBD1 (6 bases). V was trimmed by 4 bases and J by 0 bases, leaving 13 bases between them. Germline-derived CDR1 and CDR2 are MNHEY and SVGAGI. The CDR3 sequence is 16 residues long. This chain's CDR3 is CASSSGQLNSNQPQHF. DNA for the CDR3: TGTGCCAGCAGTTCCGGACAGTTAAATAGCAATCAGCCCCAGCATTTT.

This chain joins TRBV30 and TRBJ1-5, with D perhaps matching TRBD1 (6 bases). CDR1 and CDR2 from the germline V gene are GTSNPN and SVGIG (reference sequence). The CDR3 is made up of 13 amino acids. The germline V and J ends were trimmed by 2 bases and 2 bases, with 7 bases remaining between them. The CDR3 nucleotides are TGTGCCTGGAGTAACAGGGGCAATCAGCCCCAGCATTTT. Translating it yields CAWSNRGNQPQHF.

V usage is TRBV6-5 and J usage is TRBJ2-1; 12 nucleotides match TRBD2. V dropped 6 bases and J dropped 3; count of bases not matched to a gene: 3. This CDR3 region has 15 residues. Looked up from germline, CDR1 is MNHEY and CDR2 is SVGAGI. The CDR3 coding sequence is TGTGCCAGCAGGTCGACTAGCGGGGGCTACAATGAGCAGTTCTTC. Translating it yields CASRSTSGGYNEQFF.

The CDR3 reads CASRGRGKGNQPQHF. CDR3 bases: TGTGCCAGCAGGGGAAGGGGAAAGGGCAATCAGCCCCAGCATTTT. The chain is built from TRBV2 and TRBJ1-5; weak D call: TRBD1 (5 bases). In germline, CDR1 is SNHLY, CDR2 FYNNEI. V was cut by 6 bases and J by 2 bases, with 14 bases left in between. This CDR3 comprises 15 residues.

There are a few counts of this clone. The chain links TRBV5-6 to TRBJ2-7, with 7 nucleotides matching TRBD1. The length of the CDR3 is 18 residues. CDR1 and CDR2 (germline): SGHDT, YYEEEE. The ends lost 0 bases at V and 0 bases at J; junction bases unmatched: 12. Written as DNA, the CDR3 is TGTGCCAGCAGCTTGGGACAGGGAACACCATTCAGCTCCTACGAGCAGTACTTC. This gives the protein CASSLGQGTPFSSYEQYF.

This rearrangement joins TRBV29-1 to TRBJ2-7; 7 bases are shared with TRBD1. The V gene end was trimmed by 4 bases and the J gene end by 3 bases; junction bases not matched to a gene: 9. The CDR3 is made up of 14 amino acids. CDR1 SQVTM and CDR2 ANQGSEA come from the germline V gene. DNA for the CDR3: TGCAGCGTTGCCAGACAGGGTAATCTCTACGAGCAGTACTTC. Residues: CSVARQGNLYEQYF.

The rearrangement joins TRBV7-9 to TRBJ2-5; the D is unclear. Germline V gene data show CDR1 as SEHNR and CDR2 as FQNEAQ (reference sequence). V lost 3 bases and J lost 3, with 5 bases in between. The CDR3 sequence is 12 residues long. The CDR3 DNA follows: TGTGCCAGCAGCTTCCTAGAAGAGACCCAGTACTTC. Translated: CASSFLEETQYF.

This clone was counted between two and nine times. V is TRBV7-3 and J is TRBJ1-1; D gene unclear. Germline V lookup: CDR1 SGHTA, CDR2 FQGTGA. The V end was cut by 2 bases, the J end by 1 base, with 5 bases between. The CDR3 consists of 13 residues. The CDR3 region is CASSLGTNTEAFF. The DNA for the CDR3 is TGTGCCAGCAGCTTAGGCACGAACACTGAAGCTTTCTTT.

The chain is built from TRBV7-9 and TRBJ2-7; maybe TRBD1 (6 bases). With 8 bases removed from V and 1 base from J, the gap between germline ends came to 9 bases. This CDR3 region has 12 residues. Germline V CDR1 and CDR2: SEHNR, FQNEAQ (reference sequence). The DNA for the CDR3 is TGTGCCAGCCGGGACATGTCCTACGAGCAGTACTTC. This codes for CASRDMSYEQYF.

This clone was detected once. This chain connects TRBV6-4 to TRBJ2-5, with TRBD2 as a possible D gene (5 bases). The V gene's germline CDR1 is MRHNA and CDR2 SNTAGT. The length of the CDR3 is 13 residues. Trimming removed 6 bases from V and 5 bases from J, with 13 bases in between. The CDR3 loop is CASSAGRGETQYF. Here the CDR3 DNA reads TGTGCCAGCAGCGCCGGACGCGGGGAGACCCAGTACTTC.

The chain couples TRBV29-1 to TRBJ1-5; 7 positions agree with TRBD1. J gave up 4 bases and V 7 bases, and 4 bases lay outside the gene matches. This CDR3 is 12 amino acids long. The germline CDR1 and CDR2 sequences are SQVTM and ANQGSEA. The CDR3 loop reads CSGQTGNQPQHF. CDR3 nucleotides: TGCAGCGGACAGACAGGGAATCAGCCCCAGCATTTT.

In its sample, this clone was seen once. CDR3 DNA: TGCGCCAGCAGTGAGAGACGCCCGGGCGGGAGCAATCAGCCCCAGCATTTT. This encodes CASSERRPGGSNQPQHF. J is TRBJ1-5 and V is TRBV10-2; no reliable D call. V lost 2 bases to trimming and J lost 1 base, with 15 bases between them. Germline V gene sequence: CDR1 WSHSY, CDR2 SAAADI. The CDR3 runs to 17 residues.

The chain has TRBV27 and TRBJ1-2; weak D call: TRBD1 (5 bases). Germline loops: CDR1 MNHEY, CDR2 SMNVEV (reference sequence). Trimming took 6 bases from V and 2 from J, leaving 10 bases between them. The CDR3 consists of 13 residues. CDR3 sequence reads: CASRDTANYGYTF. DNA for the CDR3: TGTGCCAGCAGGGACACTGCAAACTATGGCTACACCTTC.

This clone appeared once. The chain links TRBV28 to TRBJ1-2; D possibly corresponds to TRBD1 (6 bases). The germline V gene has CDR1 MDHEN and CDR2 SYDVKM. The CDR3 is 12 amino acids. V lost 6 bases and J 3 bases, leaving 8 bases between the germline ends. The CDR3 sequence is CASRTGDYGYTF. Written as DNA, the CDR3 is TGTGCCAGCAGGACAGGTGACTATGGCTACACCTTC.

Concerning this clone itself: The junction shows a germline mismatch at one end, possibly a read error. The chain recombines TRBV5-1 with TRBJ1-5, with 9 bases matching TRBD1. This CDR3 has 16 residues. Germline-derived CDR1 and CDR2 are SGHRS and YFSETQ. The CDR3 DNA reads as TGCGCCAGCAGCTTGGTTCCGGGACAGGGCAACCAGCCCCAGCATTTT. Encoded protein: CASSLVPGQGNQPQHF.

The gene calls are TRBV5-1 and TRBJ1-2; D not resolved. CDR1 and CDR2 from the germline V gene are SGHRS and YFSETQ. The CDR3 is made up of 11 amino acids. The V and J ends lost 4 bases and 8 bases respectively, with 9 bases between them. The CDR3: CASSEGLGYTF. In DNA form, the CDR3 reads TGCGCCAGCAGCGAGGGCCTCGGCTACACCTTC.